The sample holds a few counts of the clone carrying this T cell receptor (beta chain). Germline loops: CDR1 SGHVS, CDR2 FQNEAQ. CDR3 length equals 14 residues. V was cut by 3 bases and J by 10 bases, with 16 bases left in between. The sample originates from a study of T cell repertoires in cytomegalovirus infection. TCRdb re-analysed the reads in MiXCR, keeping a single row per CDR3 protein. The sample yields about 150,000 distinct CDR3 sequences, roughly 18% seen once. This chain links TRBV7-8 with TRBJ2-1; D might be TRBD1 or TRBD2, each matching 7 bases. The TCR was taken from a human donor in good health (CMV status not recorded). Some clones in this sample may be carry-over from other donors' samples. Specimen: CD8+ T cells from PBMCs. CDR3 amino acids: CASSLRQGGAEQFF. CDR3 coding DNA: TGTGCCAGCAGCTTGAGACAGGGAGGGGCCGAGCAGTTCTTC.